This T cell receptor (beta chain) was retrieved from a study of blood T cells in healthy people across ages (dated by TCRdb to the mid-2010s). Study-wide context: Template switching captured roughly one uniquely barcoded TCR beta cDNA molecule per two T cells in model experiments. Donors were grouped into four age groups: young (average approximately 15 years), middle-aged (39), aged (around 60) and long-lived (82). Two additional independent replicas of 1 million unique cDNA reads from the same blood draw were analyzed for two donors (one aged 18 to 30 and one aged 80 or older). Using deep sequencing normalized with unique cDNA molecular identifiers, the study measured how TCR beta repertoire diversity changes with age. General study outcomes and caveats: Conclusive comparison of naive and antigen-experienced compartments was prevented by the profiling of bulk unsorted PBMCs. Estimates of total diversity from one million sequenced T cells were regarded as lower bounds and underestimates. Because the CMV infection status of the donors was unknown, age-related changes in expanded clonotypes may potentially have been confounded. Observed TCR beta diversity per million T cells fell roughly linearly with age, and a significant reduction was already apparent by age around 40. A strong correlation was found between observed TCR beta diversity and the percentage of naive T cells measured by flow cytometry. Compared with the aged group, the long-lived group had more naive CD4+ T cells, fewer expanded clones and increased TCR diversity, suggesting age selection.

CDR1 ENHRY and CDR2 SYGVKD are derived from the germline V gene. V trim: 7 bases; J trim: 10 bases; unmatched bases: 7. Measured from the cysteine to the phenylalanine, the CDR3 is 14 residues long. Only CDR3 DNA remains: 42 bases, in frame from the first base. Systemically healthy Caucasian individuals from Russia, roughly 40 in total and aged about 6 to 95 years, were included as donors. Each donor gave ten milliliters of peripheral blood, collected into EDTA-treated Vacutainer tubes. Ficoll-Paque density-gradient centrifugation was used to isolate PBMCs, with at least 6.5 million per sample. Trizol reagent was used to extract total RNA from PBMCs, with at least 6 micrograms per sample. Naive CD45RAhigh/CD27high T cell percentages were measured by flow cytometry on a PBMC aliquot from every donor. The library was obtained by 5' RACE. Sequencing was performed on an Illumina HiSeq 2500. The second PCR ran for about 6 to 12 cycles and used a J-beta primer mix along with a sample-barcoded 5' primer. A unique molecular identifier was introduced onto each TCR beta cDNA molecule by a template-switch 5' adaptor carrying 12 random nucleotides. Each sample yielded at least 3 million CDR3-containing paired-end reads. First-strand cDNA was synthesized from all RNA with the Mint cDNA synthesis kit, primed by a TRBC-specific oligonucleotide. Following uracil-DNA glycosylase treatment, a first 18-cycle PCR with universal primers M1SS and BC2_uni_R was performed on all cDNA. The study's processing was this. For normalization, 1 million high-quality reads were randomly selected from each sample, with every read carrying a distinct molecular identifier. Reads with shared molecular identifiers were discarded instead of being binned into consensus sequences. MiTCR, with a Q25 quality threshold and the strictest error-elimination algorithm, was used for CDR3 identification, clonotype clustering and error correction. Lower-bound total TCR beta diversity was estimated with a nonparametric unseen species model using Euler transformation. Starting from the raw public reads, TCRdb applied fastp trimming at Q25, assembled clones with MiXCR and retained in-frame beta chains. Here each entry gathers all rows of one CDR3 protein and keeps the most common genes and DNA. None of the V and J calls come from the authors' own analysis; TCRdb made them. For this sample there are approximately 800,000 distinct CDR3 sequences; approximately 25% appear just once. Approximately 4% of the sample comes from the top ten.

This clonotype occurred a few times. This receptor's antigen is unknown. Nothing much larger sits one base from this clone, and base qualities are not available. These data were also reused for a study on T cells of mothers and their children. As the second study states: The donors were nine systemically healthy Caucasian individuals, made up of three mothers and their six children. cDNA synthesis used all of the extracted RNA, with around 1.4 ug of RNA in each 15 ul reaction. In the second PCR, the M1S primer added sample barcodes and 2-4 random nucleotides. Over 9 million TCR beta CDR3 reads came from each mother, compared with around 3 million reads from each child. Thymic selection similarly shapes TCR recombination output in related and unrelated pairs, with minor effect from inherited differences. Related mother-child pairs always showed normalized repertoire overlap that was slightly higher than in unrelated mother-child pairs, though the difference was never significant. No persistent microchimeric T cell clones were found, with a detection sensitivity of around 100 clones per million clonotypes. To look for features that set related mother-child pairs apart from unrelated individuals, the researchers ran deep NGS to compare the TCR beta repertoires of mothers and children. Mothers averaged roughly 40 +/- 4 years of age and children averaged approximately 12 +/- 4 years. After adapters were ligated using NEBNext reagents, the libraries underwent 100+100 nt paired-end sequencing on an Illumina HiSeq 2000. Mother and child libraries were prepared a month apart and sequenced in separate runs to prevent cross-contamination. For each donor, somewhere between 500,000 and 2,000,000 distinct TCR beta clonotypes were identified. Naive TCR beta clonotypes were estimated from low-frequency clonotypes matched to each donor's FACS-determined naive share, without sorting.

Sequencing was performed on blood. The V gene is TRBV10-3 and the J gene is TRBJ1-6; 10 bases in the junction line up with TRBD1. The receptor was isolated from a boy aged 10-17 years in good health. The nucleotide sequence is given as TGTGCCATCAATGCGGGACAGGGGCAGTCACCCCTCCACTTT. This sequence encodes CAINAGQGQSPLHF.